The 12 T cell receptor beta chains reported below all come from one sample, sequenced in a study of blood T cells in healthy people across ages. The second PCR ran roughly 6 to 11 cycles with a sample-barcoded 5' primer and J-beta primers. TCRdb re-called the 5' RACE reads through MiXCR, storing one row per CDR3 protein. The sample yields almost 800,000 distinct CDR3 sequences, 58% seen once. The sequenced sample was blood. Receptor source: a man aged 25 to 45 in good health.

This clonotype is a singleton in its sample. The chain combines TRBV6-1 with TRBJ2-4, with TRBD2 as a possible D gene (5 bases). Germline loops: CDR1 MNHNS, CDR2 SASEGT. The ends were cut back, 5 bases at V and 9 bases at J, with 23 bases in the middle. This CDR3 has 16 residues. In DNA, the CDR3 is TGTGCCAGCAGTCAGCCGGGCAGGACCCCTCGGGGCATTCAGTACTTC. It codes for CASSQPGRTPRGIQYF.

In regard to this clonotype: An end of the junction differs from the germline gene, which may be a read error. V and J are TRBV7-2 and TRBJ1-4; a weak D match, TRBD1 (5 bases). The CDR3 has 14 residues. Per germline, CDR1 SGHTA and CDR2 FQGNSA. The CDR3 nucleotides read TGTGCCAGCAGCTTAGCAGGGGAGGATGAAAAATTGTTTTTT. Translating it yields CASSLAGEDEKLFF.

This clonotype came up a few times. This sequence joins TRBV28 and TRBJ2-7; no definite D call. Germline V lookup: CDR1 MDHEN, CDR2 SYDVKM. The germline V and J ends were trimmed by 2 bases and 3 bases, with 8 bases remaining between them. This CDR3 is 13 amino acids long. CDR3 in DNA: TGTGCCAGCAGTTTACTCCCCAACTACGAGCAGTACTTC. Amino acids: CASSLLPNYEQYF.

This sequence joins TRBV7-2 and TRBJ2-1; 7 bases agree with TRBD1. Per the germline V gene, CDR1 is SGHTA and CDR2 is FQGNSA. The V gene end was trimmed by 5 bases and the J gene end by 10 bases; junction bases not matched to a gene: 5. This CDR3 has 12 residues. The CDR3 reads CASSRQGIEQFF. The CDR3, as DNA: TGTGCCAGCAGCCGACAGGGAATCGAGCAGTTCTTC. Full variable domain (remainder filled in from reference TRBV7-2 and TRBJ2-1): GAGVSQSPSNKVTEKGKDVELRCDPISGHTALYWYRQSLGQGLEFLIYFQGNSAPDKSGLPSDRFSAERTGGSVSTLTIQRTQQEDSAVYLCASSRQGIEQFFGPGTRLTVL.

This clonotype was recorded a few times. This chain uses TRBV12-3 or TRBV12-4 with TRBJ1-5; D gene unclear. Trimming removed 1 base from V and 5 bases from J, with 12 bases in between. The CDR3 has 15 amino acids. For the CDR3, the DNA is TGTGCCAGCAGTTTAGGGGGAGGGAGTTATCAGCCCCAGCATTTT. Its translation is CASSLGGGSYQPQHF.

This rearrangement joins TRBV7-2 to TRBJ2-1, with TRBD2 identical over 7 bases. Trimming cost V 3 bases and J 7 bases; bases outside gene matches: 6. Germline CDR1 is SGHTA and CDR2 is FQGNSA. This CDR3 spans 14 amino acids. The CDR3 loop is CASSFLGRRNEQFF. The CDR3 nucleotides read TGTGCCAGCAGCTTTCTCGGGAGGAGGAATGAGCAGTTCTTC.

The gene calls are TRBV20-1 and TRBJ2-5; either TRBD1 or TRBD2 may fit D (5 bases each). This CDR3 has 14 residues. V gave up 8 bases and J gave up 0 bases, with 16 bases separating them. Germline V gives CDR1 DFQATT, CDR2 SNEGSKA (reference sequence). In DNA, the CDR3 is TGCAGTCCTGGCCCGGGGCTGTACCAAGAGACCCAGTACTTC. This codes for CSPGPGLYQETQYF.

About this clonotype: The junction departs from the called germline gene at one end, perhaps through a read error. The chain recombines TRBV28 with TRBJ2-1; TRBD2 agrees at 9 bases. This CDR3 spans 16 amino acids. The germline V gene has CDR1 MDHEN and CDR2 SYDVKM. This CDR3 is CASRWVAGASYNGQFF. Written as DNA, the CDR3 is TGTGCCAGCAGGTGGGTAGCGGGAGCCTCCTACAATGGGCAGTTCTTC.

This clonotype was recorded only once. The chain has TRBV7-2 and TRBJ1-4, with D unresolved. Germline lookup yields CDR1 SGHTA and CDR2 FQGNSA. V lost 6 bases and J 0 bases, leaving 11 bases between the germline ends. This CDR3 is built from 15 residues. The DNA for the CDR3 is TGTGCCAGCAGAGCCGCGGGCGCAACTAATGAAAAACTGTTTTTT. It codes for CASRAAGATNEKLFF.

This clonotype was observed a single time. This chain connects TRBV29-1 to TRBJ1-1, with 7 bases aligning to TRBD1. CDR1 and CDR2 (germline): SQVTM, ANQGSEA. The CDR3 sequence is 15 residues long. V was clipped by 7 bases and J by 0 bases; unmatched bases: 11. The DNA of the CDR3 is TGCAGCGCCTGCAGGGAGGGGGCAATGAACACTGAAGCTTTCTTT. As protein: CSACREGAMNTEAFF.

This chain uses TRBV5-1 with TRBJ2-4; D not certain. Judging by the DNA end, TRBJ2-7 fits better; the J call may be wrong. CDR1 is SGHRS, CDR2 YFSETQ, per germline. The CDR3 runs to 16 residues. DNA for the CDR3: TGCGCCAGCAGCTTCCAATGGACGGACGTGAACTACGAGCAGTACTTC. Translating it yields CASSFQWTDVNYEQYF.

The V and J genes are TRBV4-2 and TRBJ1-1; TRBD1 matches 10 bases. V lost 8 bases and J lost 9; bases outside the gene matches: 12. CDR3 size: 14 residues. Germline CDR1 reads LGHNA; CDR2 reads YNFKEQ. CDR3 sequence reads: CASGTGVETGKAFF. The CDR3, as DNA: TGTGCCAGCGGGACAGGGGTTGAAACAGGTAAAGCTTTCTTT.